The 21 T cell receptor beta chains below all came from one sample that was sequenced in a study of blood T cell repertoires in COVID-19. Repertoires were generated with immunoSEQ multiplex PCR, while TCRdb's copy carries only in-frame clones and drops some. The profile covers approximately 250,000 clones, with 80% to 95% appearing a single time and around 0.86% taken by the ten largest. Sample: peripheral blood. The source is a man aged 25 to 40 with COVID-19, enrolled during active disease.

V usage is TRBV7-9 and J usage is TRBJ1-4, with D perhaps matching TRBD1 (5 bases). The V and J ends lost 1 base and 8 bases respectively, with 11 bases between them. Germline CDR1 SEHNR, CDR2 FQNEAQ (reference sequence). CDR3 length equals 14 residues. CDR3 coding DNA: TGTGCCAGCAGCTTAGAGGGGTACAGCGAAAAACTGTTTTTT. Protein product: CASSLEGYSEKLFF.

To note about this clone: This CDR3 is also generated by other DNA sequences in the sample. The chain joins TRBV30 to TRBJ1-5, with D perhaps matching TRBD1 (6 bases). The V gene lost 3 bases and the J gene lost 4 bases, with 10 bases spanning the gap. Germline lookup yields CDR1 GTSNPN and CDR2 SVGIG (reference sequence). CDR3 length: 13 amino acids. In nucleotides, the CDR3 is TGTGCCTGGAGCTCCAGGGGAAATCAGCCCCAGCATTTT. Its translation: CAWSSRGNQPQHF.

DNA of the CDR3: TGTGCCAGCAGTGTAAACCAGGGGGCGCCGGGAAACACCATATATTTT. Its protein is CASSVNQGAPGNTIYF. This chain uses TRBV6-1 with TRBJ1-3; 8 bases fit TRBD1. The CDR3 spans 16 residues. CDR1 is MNHNS and CDR2 is SASEGT in the germline V gene. J gave up 4 bases and V 4 bases, and 9 bases lay outside the gene matches.

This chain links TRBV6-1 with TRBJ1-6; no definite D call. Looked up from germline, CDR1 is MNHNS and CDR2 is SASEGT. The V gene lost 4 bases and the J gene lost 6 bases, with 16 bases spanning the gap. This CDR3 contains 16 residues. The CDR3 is CASSAGLEGLNSPLHF. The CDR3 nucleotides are TGTGCCAGCAGTGCAGGCCTGGAGGGCCTTAATTCACCCCTCCACTTT.

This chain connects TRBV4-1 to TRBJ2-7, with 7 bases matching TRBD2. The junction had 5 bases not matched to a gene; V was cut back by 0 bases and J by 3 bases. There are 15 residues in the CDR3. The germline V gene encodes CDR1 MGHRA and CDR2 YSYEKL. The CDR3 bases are TGCGCCAGCAGCCAAGAGGGGGGGGAATTCTACGAGCAGTACTTC. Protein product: CASSQEGGEFYEQYF.

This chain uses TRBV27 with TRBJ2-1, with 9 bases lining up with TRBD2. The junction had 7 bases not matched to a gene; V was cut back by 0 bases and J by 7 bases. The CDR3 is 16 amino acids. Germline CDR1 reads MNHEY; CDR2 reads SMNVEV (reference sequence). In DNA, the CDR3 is TGTGCCAGCAGTTTATCAGGAGCGGGGGGTGGGAATGAGCAGTTCTTC. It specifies CASSLSGAGGGNEQFF.

The CDR3 sequence: CASNRQAYEQYF. The CDR3 DNA reads as TGTGCCAGCAATCGGCAGGCCTACGAGCAGTACTTC. The chain joins TRBV2 to TRBJ2-7; no definite D call. V was pared by 7 bases and J by 2 bases, with 9 bases between. Germline lookup yields CDR1 SNHLY and CDR2 FYNNEI. This CDR3 has 12 residues.

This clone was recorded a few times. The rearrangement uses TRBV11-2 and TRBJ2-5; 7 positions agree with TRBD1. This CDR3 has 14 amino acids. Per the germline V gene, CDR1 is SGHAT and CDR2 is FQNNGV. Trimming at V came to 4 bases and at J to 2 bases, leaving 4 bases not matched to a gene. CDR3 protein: CASSSTGAQETQYF. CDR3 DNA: TGTGCCAGCAGCTCTACAGGGGCACAAGAGACCCAGTACTTC.

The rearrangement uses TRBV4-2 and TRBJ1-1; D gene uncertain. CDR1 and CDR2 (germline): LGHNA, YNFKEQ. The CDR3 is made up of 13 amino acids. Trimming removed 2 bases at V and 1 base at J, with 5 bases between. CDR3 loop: CASSQRANTEAFF. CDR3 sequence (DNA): TGTGCCAGCAGCCAACGCGCGAACACTGAAGCTTTCTTT.

CDR3 sequence: CASSQDRTGRRYGYTF. The CDR3 region has the DNA TGTGCCAGCAGCCAAGATCGGACAGGGAGGAGGTATGGCTACACCTTC. The chain employs TRBV14 and TRBJ1-2; 8 positions match TRBD1. CDR3 length: 16 residues. The trim removed 0 bases at V and 5 bases at J, leaving 8 bases unmatched. Germline lookup yields CDR1 SGHDN and CDR2 FVKESK.

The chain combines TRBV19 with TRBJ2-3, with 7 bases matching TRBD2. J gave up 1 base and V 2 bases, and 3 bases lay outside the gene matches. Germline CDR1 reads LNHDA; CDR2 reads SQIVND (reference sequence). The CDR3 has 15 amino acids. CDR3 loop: CASSIRGDGTDTQYF. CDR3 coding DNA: TGTGCCAGTAGTATACGGGGGGACGGCACAGATACGCAGTATTTT. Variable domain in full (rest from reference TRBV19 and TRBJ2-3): DGGITQSPKYLFRKEGQNVTLSCEQNLNHDAMYWYRQDPGQGLRLIYYSQIVNDFQKGDIAEGYSVSREKKESFPLTVTSAQKNPTAFYLCASSIRGDGTDTQYFGPGTRLTVL.

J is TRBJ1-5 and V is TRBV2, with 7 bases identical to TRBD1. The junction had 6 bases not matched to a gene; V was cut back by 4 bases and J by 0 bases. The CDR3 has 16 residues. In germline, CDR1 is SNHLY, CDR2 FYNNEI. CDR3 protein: CASSVAGGSSNQPQHF. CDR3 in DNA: TGTGCCAGCAGTGTGGCAGGGGGTAGTAGCAATCAGCCCCAGCATTTT.

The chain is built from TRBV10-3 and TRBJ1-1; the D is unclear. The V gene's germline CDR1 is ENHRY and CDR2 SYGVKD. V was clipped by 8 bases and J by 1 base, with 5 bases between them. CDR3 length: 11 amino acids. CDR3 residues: CAIGRNTEAFF. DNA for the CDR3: TGTGCCATCGGCCGGAACACTGAAGCTTTCTTT.

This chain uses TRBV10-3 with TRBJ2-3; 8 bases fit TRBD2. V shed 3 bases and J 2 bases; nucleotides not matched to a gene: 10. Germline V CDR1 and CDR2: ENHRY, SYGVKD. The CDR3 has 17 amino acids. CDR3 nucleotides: TGTGCCATCAGTGAAACGGAGGGGCGGGGGGACACAGATACGCAGTATTTT. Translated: CAISETEGRGDTDTQYF.

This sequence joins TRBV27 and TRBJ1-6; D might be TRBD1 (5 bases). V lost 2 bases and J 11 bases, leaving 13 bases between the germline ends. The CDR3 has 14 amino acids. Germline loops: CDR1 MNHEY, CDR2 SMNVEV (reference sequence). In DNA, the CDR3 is TGTGCCAGCAGTTTACAGGGTCGCATCGCACCCCTCCACTTT. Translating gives CASSLQGRIAPLHF.

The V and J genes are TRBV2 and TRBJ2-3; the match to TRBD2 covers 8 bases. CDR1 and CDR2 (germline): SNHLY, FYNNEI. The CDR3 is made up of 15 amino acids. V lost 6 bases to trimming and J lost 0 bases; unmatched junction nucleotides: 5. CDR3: CASRELAASTDTQYF. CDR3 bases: TGTGCCAGCAGGGAACTAGCGGCTAGCACAGATACGCAGTATTTT.

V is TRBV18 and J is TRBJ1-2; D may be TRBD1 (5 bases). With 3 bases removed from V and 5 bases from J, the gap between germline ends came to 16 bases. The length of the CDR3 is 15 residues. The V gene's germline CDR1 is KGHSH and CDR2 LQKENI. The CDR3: CASSPFREGPYGYTF. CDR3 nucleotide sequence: TGTGCCAGCTCACCCTTCAGGGAAGGGCCTTATGGCTACACCTTC.

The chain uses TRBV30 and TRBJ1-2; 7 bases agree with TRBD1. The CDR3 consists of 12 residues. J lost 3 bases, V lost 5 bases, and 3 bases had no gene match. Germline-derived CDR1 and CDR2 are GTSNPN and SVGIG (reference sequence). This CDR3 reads CAWEGGDYGYTF. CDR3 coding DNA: TGTGCCTGGGAAGGGGGCGACTATGGCTACACCTTC.

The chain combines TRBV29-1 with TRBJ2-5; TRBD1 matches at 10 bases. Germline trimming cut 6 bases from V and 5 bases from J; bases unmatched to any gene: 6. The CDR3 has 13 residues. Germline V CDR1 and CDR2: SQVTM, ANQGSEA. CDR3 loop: CSVDRGRGETQYF. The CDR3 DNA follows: TGCAGCGTCGACAGGGGGCGCGGGGAGACCCAGTACTTC.

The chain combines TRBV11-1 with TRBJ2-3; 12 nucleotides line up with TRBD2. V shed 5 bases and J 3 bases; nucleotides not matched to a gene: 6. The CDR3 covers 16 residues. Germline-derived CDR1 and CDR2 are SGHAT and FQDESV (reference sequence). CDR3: CASSETSGGWTDTQYF. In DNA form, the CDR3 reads TGTGCCAGCAGCGAAACTAGCGGGGGGTGGACAGATACGCAGTATTTT.

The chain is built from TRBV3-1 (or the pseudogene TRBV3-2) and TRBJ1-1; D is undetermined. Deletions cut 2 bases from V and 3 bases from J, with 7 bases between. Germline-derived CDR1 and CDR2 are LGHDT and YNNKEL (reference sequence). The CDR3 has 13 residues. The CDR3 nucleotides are TGTGCCAGCAGCCAACAGGTAGACACTGAAGCTTTCTTT. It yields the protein CASSQQVDTEAFF.